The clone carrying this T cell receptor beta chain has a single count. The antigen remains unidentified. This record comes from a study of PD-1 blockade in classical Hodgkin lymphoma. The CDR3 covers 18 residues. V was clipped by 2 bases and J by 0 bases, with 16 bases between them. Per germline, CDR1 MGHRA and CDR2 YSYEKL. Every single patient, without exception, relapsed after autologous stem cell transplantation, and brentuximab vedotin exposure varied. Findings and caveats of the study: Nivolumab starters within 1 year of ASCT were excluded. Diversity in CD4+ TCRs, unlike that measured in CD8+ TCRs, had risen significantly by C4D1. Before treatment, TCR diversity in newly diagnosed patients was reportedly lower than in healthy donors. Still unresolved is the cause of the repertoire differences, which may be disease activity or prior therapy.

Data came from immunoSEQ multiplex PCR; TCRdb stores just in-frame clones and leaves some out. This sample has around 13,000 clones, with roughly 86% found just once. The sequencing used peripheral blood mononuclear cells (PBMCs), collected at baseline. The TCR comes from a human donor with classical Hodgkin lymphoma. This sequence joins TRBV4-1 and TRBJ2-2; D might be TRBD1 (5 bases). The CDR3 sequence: CASSQPPPGQPNTGELFF. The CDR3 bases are TGCGCCAGCAGCCAACCTCCCCCTGGACAACCGAACACCGGGGAGCTGTTTTTT.